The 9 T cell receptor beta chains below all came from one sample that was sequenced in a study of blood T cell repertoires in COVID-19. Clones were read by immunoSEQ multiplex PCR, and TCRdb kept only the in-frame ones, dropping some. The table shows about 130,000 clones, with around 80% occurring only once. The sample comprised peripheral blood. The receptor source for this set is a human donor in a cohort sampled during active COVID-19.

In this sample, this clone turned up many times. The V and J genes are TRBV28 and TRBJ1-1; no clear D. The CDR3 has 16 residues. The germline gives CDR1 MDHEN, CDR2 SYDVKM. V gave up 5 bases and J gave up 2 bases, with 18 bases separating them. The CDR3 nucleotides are TGTGCCAGCAGTCCCCCACCCTCGAGTTTAAACACTGAAGCTTTCTTT. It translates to CASSPPPSSLNTEAFF.

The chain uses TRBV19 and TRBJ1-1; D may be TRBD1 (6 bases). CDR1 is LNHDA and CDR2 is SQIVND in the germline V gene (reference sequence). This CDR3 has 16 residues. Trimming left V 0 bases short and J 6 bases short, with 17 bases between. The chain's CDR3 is CASSIDRGARGAEAFF. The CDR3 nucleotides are TGTGCCAGTAGTATAGATCGGGGGGCCAGGGGCGCTGAAGCTTTCTTT.

CDR3 loop: CASSLSYGETQYF. CDR3 bases: TGCGCCAGCAGCTTGTCTTACGGGGAGACCCAGTACTTC. The chain has TRBV5-1 and TRBJ2-5; D is unclear. Per the germline V gene, CDR1 is SGHRS and CDR2 is YFSETQ. V gave up 1 base and J gave up 5 bases, with 9 bases separating them. This CDR3 comprises 13 residues.

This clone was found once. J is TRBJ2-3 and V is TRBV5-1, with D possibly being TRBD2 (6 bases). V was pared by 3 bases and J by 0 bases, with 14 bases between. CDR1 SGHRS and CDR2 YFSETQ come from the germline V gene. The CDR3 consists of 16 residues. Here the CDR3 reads CASSSGVQSSTDTQYF. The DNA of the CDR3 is TGCGCCAGCAGCTCGGGAGTACAGTCTAGCACAGATACGCAGTATTTT.

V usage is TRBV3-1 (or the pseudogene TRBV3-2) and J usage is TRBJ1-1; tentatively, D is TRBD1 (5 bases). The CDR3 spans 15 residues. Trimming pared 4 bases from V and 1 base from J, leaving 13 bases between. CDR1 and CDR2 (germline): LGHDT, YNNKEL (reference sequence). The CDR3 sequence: CASSPRVQGNTEAFF. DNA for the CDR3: TGTGCCAGCAGCCCAAGGGTGCAGGGGAACACTGAAGCTTTCTTT.

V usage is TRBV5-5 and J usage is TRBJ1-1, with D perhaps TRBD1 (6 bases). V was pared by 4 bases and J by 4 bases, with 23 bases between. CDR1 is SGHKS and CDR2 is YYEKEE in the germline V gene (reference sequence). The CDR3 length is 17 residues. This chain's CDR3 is CASSPSTGPQTLTEAFF. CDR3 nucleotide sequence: TGTGCCAGCAGCCCCAGCACAGGGCCCCAAACTCTCACTGAAGCTTTCTTT.

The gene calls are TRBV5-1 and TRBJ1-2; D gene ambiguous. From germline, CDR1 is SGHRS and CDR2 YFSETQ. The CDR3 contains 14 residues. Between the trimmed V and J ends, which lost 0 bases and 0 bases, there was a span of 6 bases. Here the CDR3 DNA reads TGCGCCAGCAGCTTGGCCGGAGCTAACTATGGCTACACCTTC. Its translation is CASSLAGANYGYTF.

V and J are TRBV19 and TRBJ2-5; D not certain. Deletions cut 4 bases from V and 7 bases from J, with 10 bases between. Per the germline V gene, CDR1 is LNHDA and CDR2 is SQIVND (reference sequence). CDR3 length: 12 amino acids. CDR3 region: CASSTPPSTQYF. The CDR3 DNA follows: TGTGCCAGTAGTACCCCCCCGTCGACCCAGTACTTC.

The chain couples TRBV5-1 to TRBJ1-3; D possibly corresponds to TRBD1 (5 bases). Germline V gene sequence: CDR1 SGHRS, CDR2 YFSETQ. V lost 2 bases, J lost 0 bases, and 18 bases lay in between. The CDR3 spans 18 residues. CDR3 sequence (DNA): TGCGCCAGCAGCTTCGACAGCCTTTTGACCCTCTCTGGAAACACCATATATTTT. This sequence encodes CASSFDSLLTLSGNTIYF.